This is a list of T cell receptor beta chains from one sample in a study of control samples from healthy donors and cancer patients. Profiled with immunoSEQ multiplex PCR; TCRdb holds only in-frame clones, not every one. The sample holds about 84,000 clones, 91% seen once. Material: blood. The receptor set was obtained from a man aged 45-65 years in good health. The CDR3 runs from the conserved cysteine through the conserved F or W. Fields, in order: V gene, D gene, J gene, clone size, CDR3 DNA, CDR3 protein. D genes are given only for firm matches. Some rows mark clone size as missing; the rest say once, few, many or name a class of expanded clone.

v_call: TRBV29-1
d_call: .
j_call: TRBJ2-7
clone_size: .
cdr3_nt: TGCAGCGTTGAAGATACAGTCTCCTACGAGCAGTACTTC
cdr3_aa: CSVEDTVSYEQYF

v_call: TRBV5-6
d_call: .
j_call: TRBJ1-4
clone_size: .
cdr3_nt: TGTGCCAGCAGTCAGGATGCCGGGGAAAAACTGTTTTTT
cdr3_aa: CASSQDAGEKLFF

v_call: TRBV7-2
d_call: TRBD2
j_call: TRBJ2-1
clone_size: .
cdr3_nt: TGTGCCAGCAGCTTCCGCCGTCTAGCGGGGGTAAACAATGAGCAGTTCTTC
cdr3_aa: CASSFRRLAGVNNEQFF

v_call: TRBV5-6
d_call: .
j_call: TRBJ1-1
clone_size: .
cdr3_nt: TGTGCCAGCAGCTTGGAGGGGAAAGCTTTCTTT
cdr3_aa: CASSLEGKAFF

v_call: TRBV5-1
d_call: TRBD1
j_call: TRBJ1-5
clone_size: .
cdr3_nt: TGCGCCAGCAGCTTGGCTGGACAGGGTAATCAGCCCCAGCATTTT
cdr3_aa: CASSLAGQGNQPQHF

v_call: TRBV10-1
d_call: TRBD2
j_call: TRBJ2-3
clone_size: .
cdr3_nt: TGCGCCAGCACGGGGACTAGCGGAGATACGCAGTATTTT
cdr3_aa: CASTGTSGDTQYF

v_call: TRBV23-1
d_call: TRBD1
j_call: TRBJ2-2
clone_size: .
cdr3_nt: TGCGCCAGCAGTCAATTCTCTCCCGGGACAGGGGTAGAGACCACCGGGGAGCTGTTTTTT
cdr3_aa: CASSQFSPGTGVETTGELFF

v_call: TRBV13
d_call: .
j_call: TRBJ1-6
clone_size: .
cdr3_nt: TGTGCCAGCAGCCGGACAGTGGGGAAAGTAAATTCACCCCTCCACTTT
cdr3_aa: CASSRTVGKVNSPLHF

v_call: TRBV11-2
d_call: TRBD2
j_call: TRBJ2-1
clone_size: once
cdr3_nt: TGTGCCAGCAGCTTTGGACTAGCGGGGTTAAGTGAGCAGTTCTTC
cdr3_aa: CASSFGLAGLSEQFF

v_call: TRBV5-1
d_call: .
j_call: TRBJ2-2
clone_size: many
cdr3_nt: TGCGCCAGCAGACTCACATCTGGGAGCAGCACCGGGGAGCTGTTTTTT
cdr3_aa: CASRLTSGSSTGELFF

v_call: TRBV4-2
d_call: .
j_call: TRBJ1-2
clone_size: .
cdr3_nt: TGTGCCAGCAGCCCCTTAAGGGACTATGGCTACACCTTC
cdr3_aa: CASSPLRDYGYTF

v_call: TRBV7-6
d_call: .
j_call: TRBJ1-3
clone_size: .
cdr3_nt: TGTGCCAGCAGCTTAGGAGGATCCGGAAACACCATATATTTT
cdr3_aa: CASSLGGSGNTIYF

v_call: TRBV18
d_call: .
j_call: TRBJ1-1
clone_size: .
cdr3_nt: TGTGCCAGCTCACCAACCAGGGCTCCTGAAGCTTTCTTT
cdr3_aa: CASSPTRAPEAFF

v_call: TRBV18
d_call: .
j_call: TRBJ1-3
clone_size: .
cdr3_nt: TGTGCCAGCTCACCAGGGCTCAGCTCTGGAAACACCATATATTTT
cdr3_aa: CASSPGLSSGNTIYF